A single sample gave rise to the 10 T cell receptor beta chains below, sequenced in a study of T cell repertoires in cytomegalovirus infection. From the reads, TCRdb called clonotypes with MiXCR, one entry per CDR3 protein. In the table there are 200,000 to 300,000 distinct CDR3 sequences, approximately 9.2% of which are singletons. Source material: PBMCs. The receptor source for this set is a human donor in good health (CMV status not recorded). Some clones in this sample may be carry-over from other donors' samples.

The table lists this clonotype with a few counts. The chain recombines TRBV20-1 with TRBJ1-2; 9 positions match TRBD1. Germline CDR1 and CDR2: DFQATT and SNEGSKA (reference sequence). The CDR3 totals 12 residues. Trimming at V came to 5 bases and at J to 3 bases, leaving 1 base not matched to a gene. The CDR3 DNA sequence: TGCAGTGCTTGGGACAGGGACTATGGCTACACCTTC. This gives the protein CSAWDRDYGYTF.

This clonotype was counted only a few times. The chain couples TRBV12-3 or TRBV12-4 to TRBJ2-1; D possibly corresponds to TRBD2 (6 bases). CDR3 length: 14 residues. V gave up 7 bases and J gave up 6 bases, with 16 bases separating them. The CDR3 here is CASINKRVFNEQFF. CDR3 in DNA: TGTGCCAGCATCAATAAGCGGGTTTTCAATGAGCAGTTCTTC.

This clonotype turned up a few times. This chain uses TRBV4-3 with TRBJ2-5; D is ambiguous. The V gene's germline CDR1 is LGHNA and CDR2 YSLEER. The CDR3 covers 15 residues. V lost 0 bases and J lost 2, with 10 bases in between. CDR3 DNA sequence: TGCGCCAGCAGCCAAGACTGGCCTAATCAAGAGACCCAGTACTTC. This gives the protein CASSQDWPNQETQYF.

Only a few counts were recorded for this clonotype. The chain has TRBV4-3 and TRBJ2-2; maybe TRBD1 (5 bases). This CDR3 spans 16 amino acids. Trimming removed 4 bases at V and 6 bases at J, with 18 bases between. Germline V gene data show CDR1 as LGHNA and CDR2 as YSLEER. DNA for the CDR3: TGCGCCAGCAGCCTCGGTAGGGGTGCAGGGCCCGGGGAGCTGTTTTTT. Translated: CASSLGRGAGPGELFF.

This clonotype was found a few times. CDR3 region: CASSQAVGLSDGNQPQHF. As DNA, the CDR3 is TGTGCCAGCAGCCAAGCCGTAGGCCTCTCCGACGGTAATCAGCCCCAGCATTTT. J is TRBJ1-5 and V is TRBV4-2; no reliable D call. Germline V gene lookup returns CDR1 LGHNA and CDR2 YNFKEQ. Trimming removed 1 base at V and 4 bases at J, with 20 bases between. CDR3 length: 18 amino acids.

This clonotype was seen once. The V call is TRBV2, the J call TRBJ1-2; D is ambiguous. From germline, CDR1 is SNHLY and CDR2 FYNNEI. V was clipped by 1 base and J by 6 bases, with 6 bases between them. The CDR3 is 12 amino acids. The CDR3 loop is CASSEDQDGYTF. CDR3 nucleotide sequence: TGTGCCAGCAGTGAAGACCAGGATGGCTACACCTTC.

The V and J genes are TRBV4-3 and TRBJ1-1; 10 bases line up with TRBD1. In germline, CDR1 is LGHNA, CDR2 YSLEER. Trimming took 3 bases from V and 7 from J; bases not matched to a gene: 8. The CDR3 is made up of 15 amino acids. For the CDR3, the DNA is TGCGCCAGCAGCCAGGCTCTCGGGACAGGGGTTGAAGCTTTCTTT. Protein: CASSQALGTGVEAFF.

This clonotype was seen a handful of times. This chain uses TRBV20-1 with TRBJ1-2, with a possible D match to TRBD1 (6 bases). The germline gives CDR1 DFQATT, CDR2 SNEGSKA (reference sequence). This CDR3 spans 13 amino acids. Trimming removed 2 bases from V and 8 bases from J, with 15 bases in between. CDR3 loop: CSARPGGGRGYTF. For the CDR3, the DNA is TGCAGTGCTAGACCCGGGGGCGGCCGGGGCTACACCTTC.

This chain uses TRBV18 with TRBJ2-5; D is unresolved. The CDR3 runs 16 residues. CDR1 is KGHSH and CDR2 is LQKENI in the germline V gene. Trimming removed 0 bases from V and 1 base from J, with 12 bases in between. The DNA of the CDR3 is TGTGCCAGCTCACCACCATTGGCAGGTTCCCAAGAGACCCAGTACTTC. It encodes CASSPPLAGSQETQYF.

This clonotype has a count of ten or more. The CDR3 protein is CASSPLPTGTGGFGYTF. CDR3 sequence (DNA): TGTGCCAGTAGTCCCTTACCCACCGGGACAGGGGGCTTTGGCTACACCTTC. The chain recombines TRBV19 with TRBJ1-2; 12 bases line up with TRBD1. Losses at the gene ends were 5 bases for V and 7 bases for J; bases not matched to a gene: 14. Germline-derived CDR1 and CDR2 are LNHDA and SQIVND (reference sequence). The CDR3 has 17 residues.